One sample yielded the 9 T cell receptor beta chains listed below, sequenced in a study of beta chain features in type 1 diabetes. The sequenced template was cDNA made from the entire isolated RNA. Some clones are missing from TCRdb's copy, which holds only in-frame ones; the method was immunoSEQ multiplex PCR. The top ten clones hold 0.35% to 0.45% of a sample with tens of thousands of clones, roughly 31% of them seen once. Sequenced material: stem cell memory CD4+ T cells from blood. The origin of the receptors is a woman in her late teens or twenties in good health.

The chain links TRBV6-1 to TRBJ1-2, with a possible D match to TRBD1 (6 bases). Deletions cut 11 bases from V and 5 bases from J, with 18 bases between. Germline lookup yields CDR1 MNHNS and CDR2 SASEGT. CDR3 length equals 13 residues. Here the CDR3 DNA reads TGTGCCTCCCATATACAGGGACCTTATGGCTACACCTTC. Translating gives CASHIQGPYGYTF.

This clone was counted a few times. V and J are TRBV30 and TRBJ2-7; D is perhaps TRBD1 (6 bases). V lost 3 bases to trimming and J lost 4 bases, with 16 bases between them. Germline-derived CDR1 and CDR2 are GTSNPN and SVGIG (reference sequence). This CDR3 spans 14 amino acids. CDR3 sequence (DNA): TGTGCCTGGAGGGACACAGGGAAGGGTTACGAGCAGTACTTC. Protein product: CAWRDTGKGYEQYF.

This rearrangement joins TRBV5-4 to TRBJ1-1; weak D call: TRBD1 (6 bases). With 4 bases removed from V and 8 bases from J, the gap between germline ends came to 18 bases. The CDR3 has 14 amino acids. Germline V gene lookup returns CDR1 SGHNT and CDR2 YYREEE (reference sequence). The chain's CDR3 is CASSGRGAPGEAFF. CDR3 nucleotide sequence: TGTGCCAGCAGCGGGAGGGGGGCCCCAGGGGAAGCTTTCTTT.

The CDR3, as DNA: TGTGCCAGTAGACAGGGCTCTGGGGCCAACGTCCTGACTTTC. Amino acid sequence: CASRQGSGANVLTF. This chain links TRBV19 with TRBJ2-6, with TRBD1 as a possible D gene (6 bases). V shed 6 bases and J shed 0 bases, with 6 bases lying between them. The CDR3 contains 14 residues. Germline CDR1 LNHDA, CDR2 SQIVND (reference sequence).

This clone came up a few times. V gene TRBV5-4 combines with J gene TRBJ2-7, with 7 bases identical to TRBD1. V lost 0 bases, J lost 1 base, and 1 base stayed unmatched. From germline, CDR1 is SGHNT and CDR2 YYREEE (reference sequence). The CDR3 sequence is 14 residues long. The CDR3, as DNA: TGTGCCAGCAGCTTGGAGGGGGCATCCTACGAGCAGTACTTC. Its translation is CASSLEGASYEQYF.

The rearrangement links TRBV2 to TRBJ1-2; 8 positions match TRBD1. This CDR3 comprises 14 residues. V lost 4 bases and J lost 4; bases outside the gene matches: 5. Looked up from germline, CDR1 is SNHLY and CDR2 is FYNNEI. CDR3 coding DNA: TGTGCCAGCAGTGGCAGGGGGCTTGGCTATGGCTACACCTTC. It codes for CASSGRGLGYGYTF.

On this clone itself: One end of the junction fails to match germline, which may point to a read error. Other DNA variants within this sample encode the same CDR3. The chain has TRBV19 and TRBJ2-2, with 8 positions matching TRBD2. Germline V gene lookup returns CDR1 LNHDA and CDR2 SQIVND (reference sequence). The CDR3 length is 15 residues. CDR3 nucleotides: TGTGCCAGTAGTATCCGGGGGGGCTCCGTCGGGGAGCTGTTTTTC. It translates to CASSIRGGSVGELFF.

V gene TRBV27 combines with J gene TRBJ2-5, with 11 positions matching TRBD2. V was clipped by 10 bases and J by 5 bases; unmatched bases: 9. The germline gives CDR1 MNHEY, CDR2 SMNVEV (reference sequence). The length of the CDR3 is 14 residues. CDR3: CATGRLAGGETQYF. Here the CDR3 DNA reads TGTGCCACCGGCCGGCTAGCGGGAGGTGAGACCCAGTACTTC.

The CDR3 is CSATDRGKGNEQFF. CDR3 DNA sequence: TGCAGTGCTACCGACAGGGGTAAGGGCAATGAGCAGTTCTTC. The chain couples TRBV29-1 to TRBJ2-1, with 8 bases that match TRBD1. The CDR3 length is 14 residues. Germline lookup yields CDR1 SQVTM and CDR2 ANQGSEA.